One T cell receptor beta chain is described in this entry. These data are taken from a study of blood T cell repertoires in COVID-19. The overall study: Some COVID-19 samples were acute and others convalescent; all came from the United States, Italy and Spain. PBMCs, B-cell-depleted T cells, or T cells provided the cDNA or gDNA that made up the material.

Per the authors' pipeline: Cell counts per sample came from amplifying reference gene primers. TCRdb's copy holds only in-frame clones and misses some; the assay was immunoSEQ multiplex PCR. Clone size and the V and J calls come from that table; the DNA yielded D and trimming. The sample gives more than 300,000 clones, around 86% of which show up once; around 1.6% is in the top ten. Material for sequencing was peripheral blood. This receptor was identified in a woman in her forties or fifties with acute or convalescent COVID-19.

CDR3 sequence reads: CASSPPLAGGPREQYF. In DNA, the CDR3 is TGTGCCAGCTCACCACCCCTAGCGGGAGGGCCTCGGGAGCAGTACTTC. The genes are TRBV18 and TRBJ2-7; 12 positions agree with TRBD2. The CDR3 contains 16 residues. Germline-derived CDR1 and CDR2 are KGHSH and LQKENI. After removal of 0 bases from V and 7 bases from J, the junction contained 7 bases not matched to a gene.